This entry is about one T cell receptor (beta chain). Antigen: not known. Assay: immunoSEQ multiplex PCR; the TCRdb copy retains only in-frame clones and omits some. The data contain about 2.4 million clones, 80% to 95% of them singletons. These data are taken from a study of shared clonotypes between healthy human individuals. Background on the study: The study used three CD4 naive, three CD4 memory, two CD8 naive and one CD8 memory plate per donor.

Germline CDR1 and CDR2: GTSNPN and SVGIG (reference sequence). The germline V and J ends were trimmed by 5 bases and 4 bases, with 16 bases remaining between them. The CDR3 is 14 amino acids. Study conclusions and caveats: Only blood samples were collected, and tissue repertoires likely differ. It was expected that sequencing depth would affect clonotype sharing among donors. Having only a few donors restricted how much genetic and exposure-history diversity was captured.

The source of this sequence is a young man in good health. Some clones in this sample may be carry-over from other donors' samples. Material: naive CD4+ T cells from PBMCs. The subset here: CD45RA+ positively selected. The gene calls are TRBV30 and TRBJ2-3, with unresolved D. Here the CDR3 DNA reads TGTGCCTGGTCTTCCGGTAACATGGCAGATACGCAGTATTTT. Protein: CAWSSGNMADTQYF.